This T cell receptor (beta chain) stems from a study of T cells in Graves' hyperthyroidism and ophthalmopathy. CDR3 length: 15 residues. V lost 4 bases and J lost 1; bases outside the gene matches: 4. In germline, CDR1 is KGHDR, CDR2 SFDVKD. As to this clonotype: Its antigen is currently unknown.

Researchers took RNA transcripts and amplified the TCR beta CDR3 regions from them. The HTBI primer set drove a first-round RT-PCR of the TCR CDR3. Via MiXCR, TCRdb re-called the multiplex PCR reads, giving one row per CDR3 protein. The sample has around 420,000 distinct CDR3 sequences; 12% to 15% are singletons. Overall study results and limits: Most expanded thyroid clonotypes above 0.001 recurred in blood.

The study enrolled patients aged 18 to 65 with newly diagnosed hyperthyroidism of under 2 months' duration. Patients showing uncontrolled infection, other autoimmune disease, pregnancy or lactation were ineligible. Each 10 ml fresh peripheral blood draw supplied the PBMCs. The TCR originated in a woman younger than 35 with Graves' hyperthyroidism. The V gene is TRBV24-1, the J gene TRBJ1-1; the match to TRBD1 covers 8 bases. Sequencing was done on a sample of blood. CDR3 residues: CATSDPGQGNTEAFF. The CDR3 DNA is TGTGCCACCAGTGACCCCGGACAGGGGAACACTGAAGCTTTCTTT.